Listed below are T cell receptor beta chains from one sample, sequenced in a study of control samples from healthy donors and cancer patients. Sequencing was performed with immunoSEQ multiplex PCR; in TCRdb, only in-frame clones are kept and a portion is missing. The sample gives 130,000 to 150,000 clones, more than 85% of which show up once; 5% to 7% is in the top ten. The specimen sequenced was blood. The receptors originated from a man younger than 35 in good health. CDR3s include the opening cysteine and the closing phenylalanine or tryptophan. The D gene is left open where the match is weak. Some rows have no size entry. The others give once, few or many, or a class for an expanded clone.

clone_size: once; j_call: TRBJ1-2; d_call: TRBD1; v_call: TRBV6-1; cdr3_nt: TGTGCCAGCAGTGAGGACAGGGAAATTGTTGGCTACACCTTC; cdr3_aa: CASSEDREIVGYTF
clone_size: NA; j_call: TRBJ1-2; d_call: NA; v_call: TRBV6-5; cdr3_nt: TGTGCCAGCATTCCCGGGACCAGGGGCCTTGGCTACACCTTC; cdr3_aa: CASIPGTRGLGYTF
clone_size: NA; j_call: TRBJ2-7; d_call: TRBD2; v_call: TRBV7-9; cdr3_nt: TGTGCCAGCAGCTCGACTAGCGGAAACTCCTACGAGCAGTACTTC; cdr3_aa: CASSSTSGNSYEQYF
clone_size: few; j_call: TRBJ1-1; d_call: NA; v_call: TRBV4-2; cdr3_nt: TGTGCCAGCAGCCAAGCGGTGAAGTTCTTT; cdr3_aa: CASSQAVKFF
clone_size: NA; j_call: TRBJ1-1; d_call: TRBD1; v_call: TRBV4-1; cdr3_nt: TGCGCCAGCAGCTTTTTACAGGGGGAAGCTTTCTTT; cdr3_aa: CASSFLQGEAFF
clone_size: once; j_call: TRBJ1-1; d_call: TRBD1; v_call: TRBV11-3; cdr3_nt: TGTGCCAGCAGCAAGAGGACAGGCCGCAACACTGAAGCTTTCTTT; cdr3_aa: CASSKRTGRNTEAFF
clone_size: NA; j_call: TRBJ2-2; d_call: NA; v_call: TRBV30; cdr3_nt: TGTGCCTGGAGTGGGACGGTGAACACCGGGGAGCTGTTTTTT; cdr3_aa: CAWSGTVNTGELFF
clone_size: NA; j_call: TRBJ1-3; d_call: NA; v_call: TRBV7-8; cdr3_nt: TGTGCCAGCAGCTCCCCCTACAGGGAATCAGGAAACACCATATATTTT; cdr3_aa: CASSSPYRESGNTIYF
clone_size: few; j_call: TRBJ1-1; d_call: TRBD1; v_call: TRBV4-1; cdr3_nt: TGCGCCAGCAGCCAAGCACAAGCGGCAGGGGGCTGGAACACTGAAGCTTTCTTT; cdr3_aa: CASSQAQAAGGWNTEAFF
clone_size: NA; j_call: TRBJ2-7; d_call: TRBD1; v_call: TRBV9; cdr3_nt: TGTGCCAGCACACTAGATGACAGGGTAGGTTTCGGCGAGCAGTACTTC; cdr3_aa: CASTLDDRVGFGEQYF
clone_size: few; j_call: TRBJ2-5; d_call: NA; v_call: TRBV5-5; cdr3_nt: TGTGCCAGCAGCCCCACCGCGACTAGTATGGAAGAGATGTCCCAGTACTTC; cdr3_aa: CASSPTATSMEEMSQYF
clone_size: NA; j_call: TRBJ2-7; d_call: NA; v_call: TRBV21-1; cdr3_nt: TGTGCCAGCAGCAATAGACTAGCCAAGAACGAGCAGTACTTC; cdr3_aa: CASSNRLAKNEQYF
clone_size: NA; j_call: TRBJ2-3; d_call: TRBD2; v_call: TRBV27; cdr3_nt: TGTGCCAGCAGTTTATTGGGCGGGAGTCGAGATACGCAGTATTTT; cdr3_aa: CASSLLGGSRDTQYF
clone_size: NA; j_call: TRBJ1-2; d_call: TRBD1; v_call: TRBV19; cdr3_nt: TGTGCCAGTAGTATTCGGGGGGGCAGGGGGCTCCTACCTAACTATGGCTACACCTTC; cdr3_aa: CASSIRGGRGLLPNYGYTF
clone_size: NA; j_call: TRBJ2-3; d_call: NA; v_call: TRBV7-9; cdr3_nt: TGTGCCAGCCGCTGGGGGGACACAGATACGCAGTATTTT; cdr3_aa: CASRWGDTDTQYF
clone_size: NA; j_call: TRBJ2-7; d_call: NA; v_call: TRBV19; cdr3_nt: TGTGCCAGTGACCAGACTTACTACGAGCAGTACTTC; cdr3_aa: CASDQTYYEQYF
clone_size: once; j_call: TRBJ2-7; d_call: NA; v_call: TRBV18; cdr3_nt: TGTGCCAGCTCACCATTGACAGAAGCCTACGAGCAGTACTTC; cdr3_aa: CASSPLTEAYEQYF
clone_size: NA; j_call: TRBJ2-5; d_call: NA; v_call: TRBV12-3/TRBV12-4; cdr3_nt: TGTGCCAGCAGTTTGTTACAGGTGGAGACCCAGTACTTC; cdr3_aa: CASSLLQVETQYF
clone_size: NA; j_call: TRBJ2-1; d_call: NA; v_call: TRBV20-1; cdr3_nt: TGCAGTGCTAGTGGGGACACCTTATCCTACAATGAGCAGTTCTTC; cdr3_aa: CSASGDTLSYNEQFF
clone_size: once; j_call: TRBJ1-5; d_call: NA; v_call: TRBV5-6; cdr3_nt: TGTGCCAGCAGCCTGTTTACAGGGCGAAGGAACGATCAGCCCCAGCATTTT; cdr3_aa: CASSLFTGRRNDQPQHF
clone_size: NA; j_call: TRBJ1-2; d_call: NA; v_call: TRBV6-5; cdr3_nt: TGTGCCAGCAGTTGGACAAACCGATATGGCTACACCTTC; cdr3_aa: CASSWTNRYGYTF
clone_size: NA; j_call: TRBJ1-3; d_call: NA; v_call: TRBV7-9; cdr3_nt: TGTGCCAGCAGCCCACTTGGTTCGGATGGAAACACCATATATTTT; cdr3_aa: CASSPLGSDGNTIYF
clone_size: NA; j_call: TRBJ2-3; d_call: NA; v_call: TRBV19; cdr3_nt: TGTGCCAGTAGTATAGGGGGGAGTGGGGTTCGGTCTACGCAGTATTTT; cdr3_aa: CASSIGGSGVRSTQYF
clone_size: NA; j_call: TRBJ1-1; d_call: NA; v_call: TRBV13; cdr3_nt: TGTGCCAGCAGCCCTCGCGGGTGGGAGACTGAAGCTTTCTTT; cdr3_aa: CASSPRGWETEAFF